What follows are 19 T cell receptor beta chains derived from one specimen sequenced in a study of OX40 agonist ivuxolimab in advanced cancers. Measured with immunoSEQ multiplex PCR; TCRdb has only the in-frame clones, and not every one. The sample has fewer than 85,000 clones; around four fifths are singletons. The specimen was CD4+ or CD8+ T cells sorted from blood, collected in a trial of the OX40 agonist ivuxolimab. Receptor source: an adult with an advanced solid tumor such as melanoma, head and neck, liver or kidney cancer.

V and J are TRBV9 and TRBJ2-3, with TRBD2 identical over 8 bases. Germline assignment: CDR1 SGDLS and CDR2 YYNGEE. This CDR3 spans 16 amino acids. With V trimmed by 4 bases and J by 3 bases, 10 bases remained unmatched. The CDR3 nucleotides read TGTGCCAGCAGCCCGAGGGGGACGGGAGGGACAGATACGCAGTATTTT. Residues: CASSPRGTGGTDTQYF.

The chain has TRBV6-6 and TRBJ2-7; the D call may be TRBD1 or TRBD2 (7 bases each). V lost 5 bases to trimming and J lost 5 bases, with 19 bases between them. CDR1 and CDR2 from the germline V gene are MNHNY and SVGAGI (reference sequence). CDR3 length: 15 residues. The CDR3 sequence is CASSPEGRGGHEQYF. The CDR3 DNA is TGTGCCAGCAGTCCGGAGGGCAGGGGGGGACACGAGCAGTACTTC.

The chain couples TRBV5-4 to TRBJ2-2; 8 bases agree with TRBD1. Germline V lookup: CDR1 SGHNT, CDR2 YYREEE (reference sequence). J was trimmed by 1 base and V by 4 bases; bases with no gene match: 3. The CDR3 has 15 amino acids. The CDR3 spells CASSQGQENTGELFF. The CDR3 DNA reads as TGTGCCAGCAGCCAGGGACAGGAGAACACCGGGGAGCTGTTTTTT.

The V call is TRBV5-5, the J call TRBJ2-6, with no clear D. Germline V lookup: CDR1 SGHKS, CDR2 YYEKEE (reference sequence). The ends were cut back, 2 bases at V and 4 bases at J, with 13 bases in the middle. The CDR3 is 16 amino acids. In DNA form, the CDR3 reads TGTGCCAGCAGCTTAGAGTCGGCTTCCGGGGCCAACGTCCTGACTTTC. This gives the protein CASSLESASGANVLTF. Filled out from reference TRBV5-5 and TRBJ2-6, the complete variable domain reads DAGVTQSPTHLIKTRGQQVTLRCSPISGHKSVSWYQQVLGQGPQFIFQYYEKEERGRGNFPDRFSARQFPNYSSELNVNALLLGDSALYLCASSLESASGANVLTFGAGSRLTVL.

This chain links TRBV5-6 with TRBJ2-3, with 8 bases fitting TRBD2. Germline trimming cut 3 bases from V and 5 bases from J; bases unmatched to any gene: 11. Germline CDR1 SGHDT, CDR2 YYEEEE. The CDR3 has 16 amino acids. CDR3 in amino acids: CASSYPGTSRGDTQYF. For the CDR3, the DNA is TGTGCCAGCAGCTACCCCGGGACTAGTCGGGGAGATACGCAGTATTTT.

This chain joins TRBV30 and TRBJ2-3; 7 nucleotides line up with TRBD2. CDR1 is GTSNPN and CDR2 is SVGIG in the germline V gene (reference sequence). The trim removed 4 bases at V and 6 bases at J, leaving 4 bases unmatched. The length of the CDR3 is 12 residues. The CDR3 region has the DNA TGTGCCTGGACCTTGGGGGGGGATACGCAGTATTTT. Protein: CAWTLGGDTQYF.

This clone turned up a few times. The chain carries TRBV18 and TRBJ1-2; D is unclear. V was cut by 5 bases and J by 5 bases, with 21 bases left in between. The V gene's germline CDR1 is KGHSH and CDR2 LQKENI. The CDR3 contains 16 residues. For the CDR3, the DNA is TGTGCCAGCTCAGAGGCTGACACGACGATGTTATATGGCTACACCTTC. It is translated as CASSEADTTMLYGYTF.

The CDR3 region has the DNA TGCAGAGGTCAGCCCCAGCATTTT. Its protein product is CRGQPQHF. The V gene is TRBV29-1, the J gene TRBJ1-5; D gene uncertain. CDR3 size: 8 residues. Germline-derived CDR1 and CDR2 are SQVTM and ANQGSEA.

The rearrangement joins TRBV7-9 to TRBJ1-1, with TRBD1 as a possible D gene (6 bases). CDR1 is SEHNR and CDR2 is FQNEAQ in the germline V gene (reference sequence). This CDR3 has 14 residues. With 5 bases removed from V and 1 base from J, the gap between germline ends came to 11 bases. CDR3 coding DNA: TGTGCCAGCAGCCCATACAGGGAGAACACTGAAGCTTTCTTT. It yields the protein CASSPYRENTEAFF.

The V and J genes are TRBV5-5 and TRBJ2-7, with D tentatively TRBD2 (5 bases). The V end was cut by 5 bases, the J end by 6 bases, with 21 bases between. The CDR3 contains 15 residues. From germline, CDR1 is SGHKS and CDR2 YYEKEE (reference sequence). CDR3 sequence reads: CASSPSGKGVGEQYF. The DNA for the CDR3 is TGTGCCAGCAGTCCCTCCGGGAAAGGAGTCGGCGAGCAGTACTTC.

The chain combines TRBV7-6 with TRBJ2-1; 8 bases match TRBD2. The CDR3 extends over 15 amino acids. CDR1 and CDR2 (germline): SGHVS, FNYEAQ. The V and J ends lost 5 bases and 0 bases, in that order; junction bases with no gene match: 3. CDR3 coding DNA: TGTGCCAGCAGCCCCGGGGGGGCCTCCTACAATGAGCAGTTCTTC. This codes for CASSPGGASYNEQFF.

The chain employs TRBV2 and TRBJ1-3; 9 bases match TRBD1. V was pared by 3 bases and J by 3 bases, with 3 bases of the junction left unmatched. The CDR3 loop spans 15 amino acids. Germline lookup yields CDR1 SNHLY and CDR2 FYNNEI. The CDR3, as DNA: TGTGCCAGCAGTGAGGACAGGGGAGGTGGAAACACCATATATTTT. Amino acid sequence: CASSEDRGGGNTIYF.

The V gene is TRBV27, the J gene TRBJ1-4; D is uncertain. This CDR3 region has 14 residues. Germline assignment: CDR1 MNHEY and CDR2 SMNVEV (reference sequence). The V end was cut by 2 bases, the J end by 4 bases, with 8 bases between. The CDR3 DNA sequence: TGTGCCAGCAGTTTAAGGGATCTTAATGAAAAACTGTTTTTT. Translating gives CASSLRDLNEKLFF.

This chain links TRBV7-2 with TRBJ1-2; D is undetermined. The germline V gene encodes CDR1 SGHTA and CDR2 FQGNSA. V was shortened by 5 bases and J by 3 bases, with 16 bases between the two germline ends. This CDR3 has 15 amino acids. CDR3 region: CASSPRRVTDYGYTF. For the CDR3, the DNA is TGTGCCAGCAGCCCGAGAAGGGTCACCGACTATGGCTACACCTTC.

The gene calls are TRBV11-2 and TRBJ2-1; D not resolved. Germline CDR1 reads SGHAT; CDR2 reads FQNNGV. V was cut by 0 bases and J by 10 bases, with 13 bases left in between. This CDR3 is 14 amino acids long. DNA for the CDR3: TGTGCCAGCAGCTTAGATCTGGTTAGCCAGGAGCAGTTCTTC. Encoded protein: CASSLDLVSQEQFF. The full variable domain, completed using reference TRBV11-2 and TRBJ2-1, is EAGVAQSPRYKIIEKRQSVAFWCNPISGHATLYWYQQILGQGPKLLIQFQNNGVVDDSQLPKDRFSAERLKGVDSTLKIQPAKLEDSAVYLCASSLDLVSQEQFFGPGTRLTVL.

A word on this clone: Different DNA sequences within this sample yield the same CDR3. CDR3 sequence reads: CASRLDGNTEAFF. CDR3 nucleotide sequence: TGTGCCAGCAGACTAGACGGAAACACTGAAGCTTTCTTT. The chain employs TRBV6-6 and TRBJ1-1; D is unclear. Deletions cut 6 bases from V and 2 bases from J, with 10 bases between. Germline assignment: CDR1 MNHNY and CDR2 SVGAGI (reference sequence). The CDR3 is 13 amino acids.

The rearrangement joins TRBV2 to TRBJ2-3, with TRBD2 matching over 8 bases. The CDR3 is 15 amino acids. Trimming took 5 bases from V and 5 from J; bases not matched to a gene: 9. CDR1 and CDR2 from the germline V gene are SNHLY and FYNNEI. The chain's CDR3 is CASSPGGAQGDTQYF. CDR3 DNA: TGTGCCAGCAGTCCCGGGGGGGCGCAGGGAGATACGCAGTATTTT.

This clone came up once. The chain has TRBV6-5 and TRBJ2-5, with D perhaps matching TRBD1 or TRBD2 (6 bases each). The ends were cut back, 4 bases at V and 7 bases at J, with 22 bases in the middle. The germline gives CDR1 MNHEY, CDR2 SVGAGI. CDR3 length: 16 residues. The CDR3 sequence: CASSSSSGGSRATQYF. The DNA of the CDR3 is TGTGCCAGCAGTTCTTCTTCCGGGGGCTCGAGGGCGACCCAGTACTTC.

This chain connects TRBV2 to TRBJ1-3; tentatively, D is TRBD1 (5 bases). V gave up 4 bases and J gave up 0 bases, with 10 bases separating them. The CDR3 extends over 15 amino acids. Germline assignment: CDR1 SNHLY and CDR2 FYNNEI. CDR3 nucleotides: TGTGCCAGCAGTGGAGACAGAGTCTCTGGAAACACCATATATTTT. It translates to CASSGDRVSGNTIYF. Supplemented by reference TRBV2 and TRBJ1-3, the full variable domain reads EPEVTQTPSHQVTQMGQEVILRCVPISNHLYFYWYRQILGQKVEFLVSFYNNEISEKSEIFDDQFSVERPDGSNFTLKIRSTKLEDSAMYFCASSGDRVSGNTIYFGEGSWLTVV.